One and the same sample provided the 3 T cell receptor beta chains below, sequenced in a study of technical replicates of blood from a handful of donors. This table comes from immunoSEQ multiplex PCR, and its TCRdb copy is limited to in-frame clones, with some not included. Of about 61,000 clones listed, more than 95% are singletons. Source material: T cells isolated from PBMCs. These TCRs come from a human donor in good health.

V usage is TRBV9 and J usage is TRBJ2-5; TRBD1 agrees at 7 bases. Germline V gene lookup returns CDR1 SGDLS and CDR2 YYNGEE. V was pared by 4 bases and J by 1 base, with 4 bases of the junction left unmatched. This CDR3 region has 14 residues. CDR3 DNA: TGTGCCAGCAGCAGGGGGCGGAGCCAAGAGACCCAGTACTTC. Its translation: CASSRGRSQETQYF. The variable domain in full, with the rest retrieved from reference TRBV9 and TRBJ2-5, is DSGVTQTPKHLITATGQRVTLRCSPRSGDLSVYWYQQSLDQGLQFLIQYYNGEERAKGNILERFSAQQFPDLHSELNLSSLELGDSALYFCASSRGRSQETQYFGPGTRLLVL.

V gene TRBV29-1 combines with J gene TRBJ2-7, with D maybe TRBD2 (5 bases). V lost 4 bases and J 3 bases, leaving 10 bases between the germline ends. Germline V gene data show CDR1 as SQVTM and CDR2 as ANQGSEA. This CDR3 has 12 residues. This chain's CDR3 is CSVVEGVYEQYF. The CDR3 nucleotides are TGCAGCGTTGTCGAGGGAGTCTACGAGCAGTACTTC.

The chain has TRBV28 and TRBJ2-5; the match to TRBD1 covers 8 bases. The V gene end was trimmed by 0 bases and the J gene end by 6 bases; junction bases not matched to a gene: 12. Germline CDR1 reads MDHEN; CDR2 reads SYDVKM. This CDR3 has 17 amino acids. The CDR3 DNA follows: TGTGCCAGCAGTTTATGGCCAAGTGGACAGGGAATGAAGACCCAGTACTTC. It codes for CASSLWPSGQGMKTQYF.